The sequence of this TCR beta chain was determined in a study of regulatory T cells in long-lasting Graves disease. Findings of the study overall: Under persistent disease, TRBV28, TRBJ1-2 and TRBJ2-5 were used preferentially.

With iRepertoire HTBI primers and Arm-PCR of CDR3 regions, TCR beta libraries were built. TCRdb itself ran the multiplex PCR reads through MiXCR, one entry per CDR3 protein. In the table there are about 540,000 distinct CDR3 sequences, 13% of which are singletons. With 5 bases clipped from V and 5 bases from J, the junction kept 8 bases outside the gene matches. The CDR3 has 15 amino acids. Germline-derived CDR1 and CDR2 are LNHNV and YYDKDF (reference sequence). Time point of the sample: newly diagnosed GD, antithyroid drugs for less than 3 months. The TCR library was made from RNA that had been extracted from PBMCs in TRIzol. It was an endocrinology department in Xi'an, China, that provided the patients. With regard to this clonotype: The antigen is not known.

These data also formed part of another study, on T cells in Graves' hyperthyroidism and ophthalmopathy. This second study says: The definition of stable Graves' hyperthyroidism was no ophthalmopathy progression within 18 months. For the diagnoses, clinical symptoms, serum thyroxine and TRAb, thyroid ultrasound and orbital computed tomography were used.

The sequence came from a man aged 25 to 40 with Graves disease. The source was peripheral blood mononuclear cells (PBMCs), collected at new diagnosis, from a patient treated with antithyroid drugs. The chain carries TRBV15 and TRBJ2-7, with TRBD2 identical over 11 bases. CDR3 in amino acids: CATSRTGTSGHEQYF. Written as DNA, the CDR3 is TGTGCCACCAGCCGAACCGGGACTAGCGGTCACGAGCAGTACTTC.